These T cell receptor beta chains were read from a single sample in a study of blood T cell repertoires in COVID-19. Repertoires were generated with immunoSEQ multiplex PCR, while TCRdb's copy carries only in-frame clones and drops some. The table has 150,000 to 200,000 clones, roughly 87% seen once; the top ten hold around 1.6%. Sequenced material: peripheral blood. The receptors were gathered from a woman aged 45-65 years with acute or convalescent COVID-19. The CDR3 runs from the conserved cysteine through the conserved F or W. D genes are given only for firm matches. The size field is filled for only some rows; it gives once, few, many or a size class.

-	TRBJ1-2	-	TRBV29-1	CSVVPPSNYGYTF	TGCAGCGTCGTTCCCCCTTCTAACTATGGCTACACCTTC
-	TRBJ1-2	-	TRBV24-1	CATSDSGLLNYGYTF	TGTGCCACCAGTGACTCGGGACTCCTTAACTATGGCTACACCTTC
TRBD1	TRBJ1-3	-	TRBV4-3	CASSQGTGVGNTIYF	TGCGCCAGCAGCCAAGGGACAGGGGTTGGAAACACCATATATTTT
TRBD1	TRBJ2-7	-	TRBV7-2	CASSPWTGTYEQYF	TGTGCCAGCAGCCCTTGGACAGGTACTTACGAGCAGTACTTC
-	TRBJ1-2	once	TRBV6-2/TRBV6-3	CASSYTSYGYTF	TGTGCCAGCAGTTACACATCTTATGGCTACACCTTC
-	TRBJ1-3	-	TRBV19	CASRSGERSGNTIYF	TGTGCCAGTAGATCGGGGGAACGCTCTGGAAACACCATATATTTT
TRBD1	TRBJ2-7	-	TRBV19	CASGYRGTYEQYF	TGTGCCAGTGGCTACAGGGGAACCTACGAGCAGTACTTC
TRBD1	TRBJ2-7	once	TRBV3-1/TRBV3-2	CASSQAGTGNEQYF	TGTGCCAGCAGCCAAGCCGGGACAGGGAACGAGCAGTACTTC
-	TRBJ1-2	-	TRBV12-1	CASSFTMTGLYYGYTF	TGTGCCAGCAGCTTTACTATGACAGGGTTGTACTATGGCTACACCTTC
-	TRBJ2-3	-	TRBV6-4	CASDRPSGLSTDTQYF	TGTGCCAGCGACAGACCCTCCGGGCTCAGCACAGATACGCAGTATTTT